The 17 T cell receptor beta chains below come from one sample, sequenced in a study of regulatory T cells in long-lasting Graves disease. Arm-PCR of CDR3 regions with iRepertoire HTBI primers generated TCR beta libraries. TCRdb re-analysed the multiplex PCR reads in MiXCR, keeping a single row per CDR3 protein. The sample consists of a few hundred thousand distinct CDR3 sequences, 20% to 25% of them appearing once. Specified time point: persistent/refractory GD, antithyroid drugs over 5 years with positive TRAb. PBMC-extracted RNA yielded the TCR library. The input for sequencing was peripheral blood mononuclear cells (PBMCs), taken when the disease was refractory, from a patient treated with antithyroid drugs. The receptors stem from a female donor with Graves disease.

V is TRBV19 and J is TRBJ2-2; 9 bases are a match to TRBD2. This CDR3 spans 14 amino acids. CDR1 is LNHDA, CDR2 SQIVND, per germline (reference sequence). Germline trimming cut 6 bases from V and 3 bases from J; bases unmatched to any gene: 2. The CDR3, as DNA: TGTGCCAGTAGGCTAGCGGGATACACCGGGGAGCTGTTTTTT. Translating it yields CASRLAGYTGELFF.

This clonotype was detected ten times or more. The genes are TRBV28 and TRBJ1-4, with a tentative D call TRBD1 (6 bases). V gave up 1 base and J gave up 6 bases, with 12 bases separating them. Germline CDR1 and CDR2: MDHEN and SYDVKM. This CDR3 is built from 15 residues. The CDR3 here is CASSLSRGSYEKLFF. The CDR3, as DNA: TGTGCCAGCAGTTTATCCAGGGGAAGCTATGAAAAACTGTTTTTT.

The J gene is TRBJ2-2, the V gene TRBV14; D is unresolved. Trimming shortened V by 0 bases and J by 10 bases, and 18 bases separated the two germline ends. The germline V gene has CDR1 SGHDN and CDR2 FVKESK. CDR3 length equals 16 residues. The CDR3 protein is CASSQDLVSSRAELFF. CDR3 coding DNA: TGTGCCAGCAGCCAAGATTTGGTCAGCTCACGGGCGGAGCTGTTTTTT.

As for this clonotype: This may come from a read error, since a much larger clone is one base off. J is TRBJ1-5 and V is TRBV2, with 11 bases identical to TRBD1. The J segment lost 6 bases and the V segment lost 3 bases, leaving 4 bases of the junction unmatched. This CDR3 has 15 amino acids. Germline assignment: CDR1 SNHLY and CDR2 FYNNEI. The CDR3 sequence is CASSEGQGVGQPQHF. CDR3 nucleotides: TGTGCCAGCAGTGAGGGACAGGGGGTTGGTCAGCCCCAGCATTTT.

The chain is built from TRBV5-1 and TRBJ2-2; a possible D gene is TRBD2 (5 bases). This CDR3 has 15 residues. Germline loops: CDR1 SGHRS, CDR2 YFSETQ. Trimming removed 4 bases from V and 5 bases from J, with 15 bases in between. CDR3 bases: TGCGCCAGCAGCCCGGGGTCCAGTCGGACCGGGGAGCTGTTTTTT. Its translation is CASSPGSSRTGELFF.

Details on this clonotype: At one of its ends the junction is not consistent with the germline gene, which may arise from a read error. The gene calls are TRBV19 and TRBJ1-1; D gene unclear. Germline loops: CDR1 LNHDA, CDR2 SQIVND (reference sequence). This CDR3 is 14 amino acids long. The CDR3 sequence: CASKPRQLNTEASF. CDR3 sequence (DNA): TGTGCCAGTAAACCTCGGCAGTTGAACACTGAAGCTTCCTTT.

The chain has TRBV20-1 and TRBJ2-7; 9 nucleotides align to TRBD1. CDR3 length equals 15 residues. Germline loops: CDR1 DFQATT, CDR2 SNEGSKA (reference sequence). V dropped 0 bases and J dropped 4; count of bases not matched to a gene: 7. CDR3 residues: CSARDTGTGMYEQYF. The CDR3, as DNA: TGCAGTGCTAGAGATACGGGGACAGGGATGTACGAGCAGTACTTC.

Comment on this clonotype: This clone may be a read error of a much larger clone one base away. The CDR3 does not end in the conserved phenylalanine or tryptophan, so this is likely a read error. V gene TRBV28 combines with J gene TRBJ1-1, with no clear D. Trimming took 4 bases from V and 4 from J, leaving 10 bases between them. CDR3 size: 13 residues. From germline, CDR1 is MDHEN and CDR2 SYDVKM. The DNA of the CDR3 is TGTGCCAGCAGTTCCCACTTGGGCACTGAAGCTTTCTCT. The encoded protein is CASSSHLGTEAFS.

This clonotype came up many times. The chain has TRBV28 and TRBJ1-2, with D tentatively TRBD1 (5 bases). V was clipped by 2 bases and J by 6 bases, with 16 bases between them. CDR3 length: 15 residues. The germline V gene encodes CDR1 MDHEN and CDR2 SYDVKM. The CDR3 region has the DNA TGTGCCAGCAGTTTACCCTATGCGGGGCGAGATGGCTACACCTTC. Amino acids: CASSLPYAGRDGYTF.

This clonotype occurred many times. This rearrangement joins TRBV20-1 to TRBJ1-2, with D unresolved. V was trimmed by 4 bases and J by 1 base, leaving 10 bases between them. The CDR3 has 13 residues. Germline V CDR1 and CDR2: DFQATT, SNEGSKA (reference sequence). CDR3 sequence reads: CSATRRLNYGYTF. CDR3 nucleotide sequence: TGCAGTGCTACCCGACGTCTTAACTATGGCTACACCTTC.

This clonotype was found many times. The gene calls are TRBV2 and TRBJ1-1; D not resolved. Germline V CDR1 and CDR2: SNHLY, FYNNEI. This CDR3 is 15 amino acids long. V dropped 2 bases and J dropped 0 bases, with 10 bases sitting between them. The CDR3 sequence: CASSERVGMNTEAFF. DNA for the CDR3: TGTGCCAGCAGTGAACGGGTTGGCATGAACACTGAAGCTTTCTTT.

The chain recombines TRBV19 with TRBJ1-2; D gene unclear. V was trimmed by 7 bases and J by 0 bases, leaving 12 bases between them. Germline lookup yields CDR1 LNHDA and CDR2 SQIVND (reference sequence). This CDR3 comprises 14 residues. CDR3 DNA sequence: TGTGCCAGTACCACGACGGGTCCTAACTATGGCTACACCTTC. Encoded protein: CASTTTGPNYGYTF.

The genes are TRBV20-1 and TRBJ1-1, with TRBD1 matching 7 bases. The ends lost 3 bases at V and 5 bases at J; junction bases unmatched: 9. Germline V lookup: CDR1 DFQATT, CDR2 SNEGSKA (reference sequence). The CDR3 is made up of 14 amino acids. The CDR3, as DNA: TGCAGTGCTAGCTACAGGGGTTCGGGGACTGAAGCTTTCTTT. Translation gives CSASYRGSGTEAFF.

The table lists this clonotype with a few counts. V is TRBV7-2 and J is TRBJ2-2; 9 bases line up with TRBD2. Losses at the gene ends were 3 bases for V and 7 bases for J; bases not matched to a gene: 9. This CDR3 is 16 amino acids long. Germline CDR1 SGHTA, CDR2 FQGNSA. In nucleotides, the CDR3 is TGTGCCAGCAGCTTCGGGGTAGCGGGAGTTGACGGGGAGCTGTTTTTT. It yields the protein CASSFGVAGVDGELFF. Using reference TRBV7-2 and TRBJ2-2 for the parts outside the CDR3, the full variable domain is GAGVSQSPSNKVTEKGKDVELRCDPISGHTALYWYRQSLGQGLEFLIYFQGNSAPDKSGLPSDRFSAERTGGSVSTLTIQRTQQEDSAVYLCASSFGVAGVDGELFFGEGSRLTVL.

With respect to this clonotype: Its ends do not fully match the called genes, so a read error is possible. The V gene is TRBV19, the J gene TRBJ2-5; 11 bases agree with TRBD1. The CDR3 loop spans 13 amino acids. CDR1 and CDR2 from the germline V gene are LNHDA and SQIVND (reference sequence). CDR3 in DNA: TGCGCCACAAAGGACAGGGGGCAAAAGACCCAGTACTTC. This sequence encodes CATKDRGQKTQYF.

This clonotype was recorded at least ten times. CDR3 region: CASSEWGAKNIQYF. CDR3 DNA: TGTGCCAGCAGTGAGTGGGGGGCCAAAAACATTCAGTACTTC. The chain uses TRBV28 and TRBJ2-4; D tentatively reads TRBD1 or TRBD2 (5 bases each). The CDR3 runs to 14 residues. CDR1 MDHEN and CDR2 SYDVKM come from the germline V gene. The ends were cut back, 5 bases at V and 1 base at J, with 9 bases in the middle. Based on the CDR3 plus reference TRBV28 and TRBJ2-4, the full variable domain is DVKVTQSSRYLVKRTGEKVFLECVQDMDHENMFWYRQDPGLGLRLIYFSYDVKMKEKGDIPEGYSVSREKKERFSLILESASTNQTSMYLCASSEWGAKNIQYFGAGTRLSVL.

This chain uses TRBV7-3 with TRBJ2-2; D possibly corresponds to TRBD1 (6 bases). The V end was cut by 2 bases, the J end by 4 bases, with 8 bases between. Germline CDR1 SGHTA, CDR2 FQGTGA. CDR3 length: 14 amino acids. The CDR3 loop reads CASSLDRPTGELFF. The CDR3 DNA sequence: TGTGCCAGCAGCTTAGACAGGCCCACCGGGGAGCTGTTTTTT.